The 10 T cell receptor beta chains listed next were all sequenced from one sample in a study of radiotherapy plus CTLA-4 blockade in lung cancer. TCRdb keeps only in-frame clones here, not all; method: immunoSEQ multiplex PCR. The sample includes more than 40,000 clones, about 88% of them seen just once. The material was peripheral blood, obtained from a patient treated with radiotherapy plus ipilimumab. The receptors shown here come from a human donor with non-small cell lung cancer whose response to radiotherapy plus ipilimumab could not be evaluated.

The chain joins TRBV6-5 to TRBJ1-3; 9 nucleotides agree with TRBD1. The CDR3 extends over 15 amino acids. Germline V gives CDR1 MNHEY, CDR2 SVGAGI. Trimming at V came to 6 bases and at J to 4 bases, leaving 7 bases not matched to a gene. The CDR3 nucleotides are TGTGCCAGCAGATCCGGGACAGGGCAAGGAAACACCATATATTTT. It specifies CASRSGTGQGNTIYF.

This clone was seen just once. CDR3: CASSAQGGEQYF. DNA of the CDR3: TGTGCCAGCAGTGCCCAGGGAGGGGAGCAGTACTTC. V usage is TRBV25-1 and J usage is TRBJ2-7; 7 bases are a match to TRBD2. Germline V gene sequence: CDR1 MGHDK, CDR2 SYGVNS. Unmatched junction bases numbered 4, after V lost 4 bases and J lost 7 bases. The CDR3 extends over 12 amino acids.

The J gene is TRBJ2-3, the V gene TRBV7-2; D call uncertain. There are 14 residues in the CDR3. CDR1 is SGHTA, CDR2 FQGNSA, per germline. The V end lost 1 base, the J end lost 4 bases, and 9 bases lay between the germline ends. DNA of the CDR3: TGTGCCAGCAGCTTAGGCAGGCCCCCAGATACGCAGTATTTT. Amino acids: CASSLGRPPDTQYF.

V usage is TRBV7-9 and J usage is TRBJ1-2; possible D gene TRBD1, 6 bases. Trimming cost V 3 bases and J 2 bases, with 13 bases left between them. Germline lookup yields CDR1 SEHNR and CDR2 FQNEAQ (reference sequence). This CDR3 comprises 15 residues. In DNA, the CDR3 is TGTGCCAGCAGCTTGGGCAGGGGTGGGAACTATGGCTACACCTTC. This codes for CASSLGRGGNYGYTF.

The gene calls are TRBV9 and TRBJ2-5, with no clear D. This CDR3 is 15 amino acids long. The ends were cut back, 4 bases at V and 2 bases at J, with 15 bases in the middle. Germline CDR1 and CDR2: SGDLS and YYNGEE. The CDR3 region has the DNA TGTGCCAGCAGCATTGAAGTGGGCAGACAAGAGACCCAGTACTTC. Protein product: CASSIEVGRQETQYF.

The V and J genes are TRBV6-1 and TRBJ2-1; D remains unclear. The CDR3 totals 11 residues. V shed 7 bases and J shed 11 bases, with 12 bases lying between them. Germline V lookup: CDR1 MNHNS, CDR2 SASEGT. DNA of the CDR3: TGTGCCAGCACATTCAGGAATCAGCAGTTCTTC. This translates into CASTFRNQQFF.

The chain has TRBV6-5 and TRBJ1-2; D uncertain. CDR1 is MNHEY, CDR2 SVGAGI, per germline. The ends were cut back, 0 bases at V and 2 bases at J, with 10 bases in the middle. There are 15 residues in the CDR3. The CDR3 sequence is CASSYSAGANYGYTF. CDR3 nucleotides: TGTGCCAGCAGTTACTCGGCGGGTGCAAACTATGGCTACACCTTC.

The V gene is TRBV19, the J gene TRBJ2-3; 10 nucleotides align to TRBD2. CDR1 is LNHDA and CDR2 is SQIVND in the germline V gene (reference sequence). The CDR3 covers 17 residues. Unmatched junction bases numbered 9, after V lost 3 bases and J lost 3 bases. The CDR3 DNA reads TGTGCCAGTAGTATGGGGGCTAGCGGGAGTGCTACAGATACGCAGTATTTT. This codes for CASSMGASGSATDTQYF.

The chain recombines TRBV7-2 with TRBJ2-5; 11 positions agree with TRBD2. The V gene end was trimmed by 7 bases and the J gene end by 2 bases; junction bases not matched to a gene: 3. Germline V gene data show CDR1 as SGHTA and CDR2 as FQGNSA. The CDR3 extends over 14 amino acids. This CDR3 is CASTTSGAQETQYF. The CDR3 nucleotides are TGTGCCAGCACGACTAGCGGGGCTCAAGAGACCCAGTACTTC.

The V and J genes are TRBV30 and TRBJ2-5, with 10 bases fitting TRBD1. CDR1 is GTSNPN and CDR2 is SVGIG in the germline V gene (reference sequence). The J segment lost 5 bases and the V segment lost 5 bases, leaving 8 bases of the junction unmatched. The CDR3 extends over 14 amino acids. The CDR3 reads CAWQTGGLRETQYF. The CDR3 region has the DNA TGTGCCTGGCAGACAGGGGGCCTTCGGGAGACCCAGTACTTC.